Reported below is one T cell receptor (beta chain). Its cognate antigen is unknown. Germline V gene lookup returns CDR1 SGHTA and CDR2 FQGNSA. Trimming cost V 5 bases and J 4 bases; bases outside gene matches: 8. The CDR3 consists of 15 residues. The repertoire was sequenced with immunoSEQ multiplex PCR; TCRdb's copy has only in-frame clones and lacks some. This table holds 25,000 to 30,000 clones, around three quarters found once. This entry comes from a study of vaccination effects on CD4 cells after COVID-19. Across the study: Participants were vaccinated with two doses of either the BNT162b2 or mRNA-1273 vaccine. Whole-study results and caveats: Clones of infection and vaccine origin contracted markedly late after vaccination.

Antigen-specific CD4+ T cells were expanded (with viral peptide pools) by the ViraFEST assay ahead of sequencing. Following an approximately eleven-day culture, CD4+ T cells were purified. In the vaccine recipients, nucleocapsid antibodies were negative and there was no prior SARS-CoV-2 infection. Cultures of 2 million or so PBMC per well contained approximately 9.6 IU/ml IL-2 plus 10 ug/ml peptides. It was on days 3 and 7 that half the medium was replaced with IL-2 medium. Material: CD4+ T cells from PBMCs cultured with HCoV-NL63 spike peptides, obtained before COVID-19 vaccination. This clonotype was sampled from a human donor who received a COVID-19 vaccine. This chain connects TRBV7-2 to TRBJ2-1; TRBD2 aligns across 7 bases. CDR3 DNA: TGTGCCAGCAGCGGAGGGGAGGGGAGTTACAATGAGCAGTTCTTC. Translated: CASSGGEGSYNEQFF.